These 29 T cell receptor beta chains share one sample of origin, sequenced in a study of T cell responses to AZD1222 COVID-19 vaccine. The method was immunoSEQ multiplex PCR; TCRdb's version includes in-frame clones alone and lacks a portion of them. The table records approximately 150,000 clones, approximately 91% of them present only once. This specimen consisted of peripheral blood, obtained 28 days after the second AZD1222 dose. These receptors were collected from an adult who received the AZD1222 COVID-19 vaccine.

The chain carries TRBV27 and TRBJ1-3, with unresolved D. The germline V and J ends were trimmed by 5 bases and 0 bases, with 14 bases remaining between them. The CDR3 is made up of 16 amino acids. The germline CDR1 and CDR2 sequences are MNHEY and SMNVEV (reference sequence). The CDR3 nucleotides are TGTGCCAGCAGTCTTCGACTTACTAGCTCTGGAAACACCATATATTTT. Translated: CASSLRLTSSGNTIYF.

The chain joins TRBV7-3 to TRBJ1-1; possible D gene TRBD1, 5 bases. Germline V CDR1 and CDR2: SGHTA, FQGTGA. Trimming pared 2 bases from V and 0 bases from J, leaving 10 bases between. The CDR3 runs 15 residues. CDR3 amino acids: CASSLGGVMNTEAFF. The CDR3 DNA reads as TGTGCCAGCAGCTTAGGGGGGGTAATGAACACTGAAGCTTTCTTT.

The chain employs TRBV10-3 and TRBJ1-5; a possible D gene is TRBD1 (6 bases). Germline values: CDR1 ENHRY, CDR2 SYGVKD. The V end lost 0 bases, the J end lost 4 bases, and 10 bases lay between the germline ends. The CDR3 is 15 amino acids. The CDR3 DNA sequence: TGTGCCATCAGTGAGTCGCAGGGGCTTAATCAGCCCCAGCATTTT. It codes for CAISESQGLNQPQHF.

This sequence joins TRBV9 and TRBJ1-4; TRBD1 agrees at 7 bases. This CDR3 has 19 residues. The V and J ends lost 0 bases and 2 bases, in that order; junction bases with no gene match: 13. CDR1 is SGDLS and CDR2 is YYNGEE in the germline V gene. CDR3 sequence reads: CASSVAPGQKGTTNEKLFF. In nucleotides, the CDR3 is TGTGCCAGCAGCGTAGCACCGGGACAGAAAGGGACGACTAATGAAAAACTGTTTTTT.

The chain recombines TRBV7-3 with TRBJ2-7; D unresolved. The CDR3 is made up of 13 amino acids. Germline V CDR1 and CDR2: SGHTA, FQGTGA. V gave up 0 bases and J gave up 5 bases, with 8 bases separating them. CDR3 DNA: TGTGCCAGCAGCTTAACGGCTCTCCACGAGCAGTACTTC. As protein: CASSLTALHEQYF.

This chain joins TRBV18 and TRBJ1-1; no clear D. Germline-derived CDR1 and CDR2 are KGHSH and LQKENI. Trimming cost V 4 bases and J 6 bases, with 12 bases left between them. The CDR3 has 13 amino acids. CDR3 DNA sequence: TGTGCCAGCTCACAGAGGATGGAGGCTGAAGCTTTCTTT. It codes for CASSQRMEAEAFF.

The rearrangement joins TRBV2 to TRBJ1-1; possible D gene TRBD1, 6 bases. Germline V gives CDR1 SNHLY, CDR2 FYNNEI. The CDR3 consists of 14 residues. The ends were cut back, 1 base at V and 5 bases at J, with 11 bases in the middle. CDR3 nucleotide sequence: TGTGCCAGCAGTGAAGGGGGGGCTGGGACTGAAGCTTTCTTT. As protein: CASSEGGAGTEAFF.

Note on this clone: This sample also contains other DNA sequences that code for the same CDR3. This chain uses TRBV29-1 with TRBJ1-2; D unresolved. Germline V gene sequence: CDR1 SQVTM, CDR2 ANQGSEA. This CDR3 is 12 amino acids long. V lost 1 base, J lost 4 bases, and 7 bases lay in between. This CDR3 is CSVEGSPYGYTF. In DNA form, the CDR3 reads TGCAGCGTTGAAGGATCGCCCTATGGCTACACCTTC.

The rearrangement joins TRBV19 to TRBJ1-1, with D possibly being TRBD1 (5 bases). The CDR3 runs to 14 residues. Trimming removed 1 base at V and 1 base at J, with 7 bases between. CDR1 is LNHDA and CDR2 is SQIVND in the germline V gene (reference sequence). The CDR3 reads CASSIVGENTEAFF. CDR3 in DNA: TGTGCCAGTAGTATAGTGGGGGAGAACACTGAAGCTTTCTTT.

The chain is built from TRBV5-5 and TRBJ2-1, with D possibly TRBD2 on 6 matching bases. The CDR3 runs to 13 residues. Germline lookup yields CDR1 SGHKS and CDR2 YYEKEE (reference sequence). Between the trimmed V and J ends, which lost 4 bases and 6 bases, there was a span of 11 bases. In DNA, the CDR3 is TGTGCCAGCAGCCCGGGGACTCCCAATGAGCAGTTCTTC. Translated, it gives CASSPGTPNEQFF. The variable domain in full, completed from reference TRBV5-5 and TRBJ2-1, reads DAGVTQSPTHLIKTRGQQVTLRCSPISGHKSVSWYQQVLGQGPQFIFQYYEKEERGRGNFPDRFSARQFPNYSSELNVNALLLGDSALYLCASSPGTPNEQFFGPGTRLTVL.

The chain uses TRBV18 and TRBJ1-6; unclear D gene. Trimming removed 5 bases at V and 8 bases at J, with 16 bases between. Germline CDR1 reads KGHSH; CDR2 reads LQKENI. This CDR3 has 15 residues. The CDR3 DNA follows: TGTGCCAGCTCAGTTGTCACACTCGAGGATTCACCCCTCCACTTT. Amino acids: CASSVVTLEDSPLHF.

The chain couples TRBV12-5 to TRBJ1-1; D uncertain. Trimming removed 5 bases at V and 8 bases at J, with 12 bases between. The CDR3 covers 12 residues. CDR1 is LGHNT and CDR2 is FRNRAP in the germline V gene. CDR3: CASGLDATEAFF. The CDR3, as DNA: TGTGCTAGTGGTCTGGACGCTACAGAAGCTTTCTTT.

V gene TRBV2 combines with J gene TRBJ2-2; D tentatively reads TRBD1 or TRBD2 (5 bases each). The CDR3 is 15 amino acids. The V end was cut by 5 bases, the J end by 10 bases, with 20 bases between. Per the germline V gene, CDR1 is SNHLY and CDR2 is FYNNEI. CDR3 protein: CASSRDGGRQEELFF. CDR3 bases: TGTGCCAGCAGTAGGGACGGCGGACGCCAGGAGGAGCTGTTTTTT.

The count of this clone is one. This chain links TRBV19 with TRBJ2-1; D possibly matches TRBD1 or TRBD2 (5 bases each). Germline V gene data show CDR1 as LNHDA and CDR2 as SQIVND (reference sequence). V was cut by 6 bases and J by 2 bases, with 11 bases left in between. This CDR3 spans 14 amino acids. The CDR3 nucleotides are TGTGCCAGTAGAGGGGTGGGACCCTACAATGAGCAGTTCTTC. It is translated as CASRGVGPYNEQFF.

The CDR3 here is CASSQGLVETQYF. The CDR3, as DNA: TGCGCCAGCAGCCAGGGACTAGTCGAGACCCAGTACTTC. The V and J genes are TRBV4-1 and TRBJ2-5; TRBD2 matches at 8 bases. This CDR3 has 13 residues. The V gene end was trimmed by 3 bases and the J gene end by 5 bases; junction bases not matched to a gene: 2. The V gene's germline CDR1 is MGHRA and CDR2 YSYEKL.

The chain uses TRBV11-2 and TRBJ1-6, with 10 nucleotides matching TRBD1. Germline V lookup: CDR1 SGHAT, CDR2 FQNNGV. This CDR3 spans 16 amino acids. Germline trimming cut 6 bases from V and 9 bases from J; bases unmatched to any gene: 11. CDR3 sequence: CASSRRGTGVSSPLHF. CDR3 nucleotides: TGTGCCAGCAGTCGCAGGGGGACAGGGGTCTCTTCACCCCTCCACTTT.

V usage is TRBV5-6 and J usage is TRBJ2-6; possibly TRBD1 for D (6 bases). CDR1 is SGHDT, CDR2 YYEEEE, per germline. V lost 4 bases and J 0 bases, leaving 11 bases between the germline ends. The CDR3 is 16 amino acids. CDR3: CASSRGQTSGANVLTF. The CDR3 nucleotides read TGTGCCAGCAGCCGCGGACAGACCTCTGGGGCCAACGTCCTGACTTTC.

This clone has a handful of counts. The rearrangement links TRBV5-4 to TRBJ1-1, with TRBD1 identical over 8 bases. CDR1 is SGHNT, CDR2 YYREEE, per germline (reference sequence). Trimming at V came to 6 bases and at J to 4 bases, leaving 8 bases not matched to a gene. The CDR3 runs 14 residues. CDR3: CASTPGQAFTEAFF. CDR3 nucleotides: TGTGCCAGCACCCCGGGACAGGCTTTCACTGAAGCTTTCTTT.

The chain carries TRBV1 and TRBJ2-3; the table's D call, TRBD2, has no DNA check behind it. TRBV1 is marked as a pseudogene. The CDR3 length is 16 residues. The CDR3 nucleotides are TGCACCAGCAGCCAAGATAAGGGGACTAGGCCAGATACGCAGTATTTT. Protein sequence: CTSSQDKGTRPDTQYF.

The J gene is TRBJ1-2, the V gene TRBV12-3 or TRBV12-4; the D gene is possibly TRBD1 (5 bases). The CDR3 is 12 amino acids. The ends were cut back, 11 bases at V and 2 bases at J, with 12 bases in the middle. In nucleotides, the CDR3 is TGTGCCGTTCGGTGGGGGAACTATGGCTACACCTTC. Residues: CAVRWGNYGYTF.

The chain uses TRBV6-5 and TRBJ1-4; perhaps TRBD1 as D (6 bases). V dropped 6 bases and J dropped 2 bases, with 10 bases sitting between them. Looked up from germline, CDR1 is MNHEY and CDR2 is SVGAGI. The CDR3 has 14 amino acids. The CDR3 sequence is CASSRTDTNEKLFF. The CDR3 DNA is TGTGCCAGCAGCCGGACAGACACTAATGAAAAACTGTTTTTT.

The rearrangement joins TRBV6-2 or TRBV6-3 to TRBJ2-7, with 9 bases that match TRBD2. Germline V gene lookup returns CDR1 MNHEY and CDR2 SVGEGT. Trimming cost V 3 bases and J 0 bases; bases outside gene matches: 9. The CDR3 is 17 residues long. CDR3 coding DNA: TGTGCCAGCAGTTATATGTGGAGCGGGAGGTTCTCCTACGAGCAGTACTTC. Encoded protein: CASSYMWSGRFSYEQYF.

With respect to this clone: Other nucleotide sequences in the sample specify the same CDR3. The chain carries TRBV5-1 and TRBJ1-1; weak D call: TRBD1 (5 bases). This CDR3 is 14 amino acids long. Trimming took off 1 base at V and 3 bases at J, with 10 bases between the two ends. The V gene's germline CDR1 is SGHRS and CDR2 YFSETQ. Here the CDR3 DNA reads TGCGCCAGCAGCTTGTTGGGGGGAGACACTGAAGCTTTCTTT. It encodes CASSLLGGDTEAFF.

This rearrangement joins TRBV15 to TRBJ1-4; D may be TRBD1 (6 bases). The CDR3 length is 17 residues. V dropped 2 bases and J dropped 5 bases, with 18 bases sitting between them. The germline V gene encodes CDR1 LNHNV and CDR2 YYDKDF (reference sequence). The DNA of the CDR3 is TGTGCCACCAGCAGACCTGAAGGCTTTAGGGGGAATGAAAAACTGTTTTTT. Its protein product is CATSRPEGFRGNEKLFF.

This chain links TRBV24-1 with TRBJ2-1; the match to TRBD2 covers 14 bases. V lost 2 bases, J lost 4 bases, and 6 bases stayed unmatched. CDR3 length equals 18 residues. Germline V CDR1 and CDR2: KGHDR, SFDVKD. The CDR3 DNA follows: TGTGCCACCAGTGATTCGACTAGCGGGAGGGCGGGTTACAATGAGCAGTTCTTC. It encodes CATSDSTSGRAGYNEQFF.

The rearrangement links TRBV27 to TRBJ2-7, with 9 bases lining up with TRBD1. Germline V CDR1 and CDR2: MNHEY, SMNVEV (reference sequence). The J segment lost 1 base and the V segment lost 5 bases, leaving 6 bases of the junction unmatched. The CDR3 extends over 15 amino acids. CDR3 amino acids: CASSPRQGGSYEQYF. DNA of the CDR3: TGTGCCAGCAGTCCCCGACAGGGGGGATCCTACGAGCAGTACTTC.

On this clone itself: An end of the junction does not agree with germline; a read error may underlie this. The chain couples TRBV7-7 to TRBJ2-5; D gene unclear. CDR1 is SSHAT and CDR2 is FNYEAQ in the germline V gene (reference sequence). This CDR3 is built from 14 residues. CDR3 sequence: CASSVMTDQETQYF. In DNA form, the CDR3 reads TGTGCTAGCAGCGTCATGACTGACCAAGAGACCCAGTACTTC.

This chain links TRBV7-9 with TRBJ1-3, with D unclear. The CDR3 has 14 residues. CDR1 and CDR2 (germline): SEHNR, FQNEAQ (reference sequence). V lost 4 bases, J lost 1 base, and 8 bases lay in between. The CDR3 protein is CASSSIISGNTIYF. CDR3 nucleotides: TGTGCCAGCAGCTCCATCATTTCTGGAAACACCATATATTTT.

This clone was counted between two and nine times. The chain couples TRBV2 to TRBJ1-1; no firm D call. Looked up from germline, CDR1 is SNHLY and CDR2 is FYNNEI. V was pared by 0 bases and J by 0 bases, with 8 bases between. The CDR3 is 15 residues long. The DNA for the CDR3 is TGTGCCAGCAGTGAAGCAGGCAGATTGAACACTGAAGCTTTCTTT. Translation: CASSEAGRLNTEAFF.